This T cell receptor (beta chain) was identified in a study of siplizumab effects on memory and regulatory T cells. Notes on the study in general: Naive T cells looked more diverse than memory cells, and they looked like major contributors to the alloresponse.

Sequenced by immunoSEQ multiplex PCR; TCRdb stores in-frame clones only, minus some. The data contain around 110,000 clones, around 94% of them singletons. V was pared by 8 bases and J by 4 bases, with 11 bases between. The germline CDR1 and CDR2 sequences are SGHTA and FQGNSA. The CDR3 extends over 12 amino acids. Details on this clone: The target antigen is unknown.

This sequence originates from a human donor in good health. The sequenced sample was non-Treg CD4+ T cells sorted from blood. V is TRBV7-2 and J is TRBJ1-1; a weak D match, TRBD1 (6 bases). CDR3 DNA sequence: TGTGCCAGCGGGGGGGCGGGCACTGAAGCTTTCTTT. This sequence encodes CASGGAGTEAFF.